Each of the 2 T cell receptor beta chains below was sequenced from the same sample in a study of blood T cell repertoires in COVID-19. Sequenced by immunoSEQ multiplex PCR; TCRdb stores in-frame clones only, minus some. This sample yields over 200,000 clones, of which about nine tenths are seen a single time; 3.5% to 4.5% belongs to the top ten. Specimen: PBMCs or T cells enriched from blood (not recorded which). These receptors originate from a woman aged 30 to 39 with acute COVID-19.

The chain recombines TRBV5-6 with TRBJ1-2, with 7 nucleotides matching TRBD1. The CDR3 loop spans 16 amino acids. The J segment lost 2 bases and the V segment lost 4 bases, leaving 11 bases of the junction unmatched. Germline CDR1 SGHDT, CDR2 YYEEEE. CDR3 region: CASSPQGTFLNYGYTF. Here the CDR3 DNA reads TGTGCCAGCAGCCCACAGGGGACATTTCTGAACTATGGCTACACCTTC.

In DNA form, the CDR3 reads TGTGCCAGCAGCCAAGACCCCCCCGGGAACTACGAGCAGTACTTC. Translated: CASSQDPPGNYEQYF. The chain couples TRBV3-1 (or the pseudogene TRBV3-2) to TRBJ2-7; tentatively, D is TRBD2 (5 bases). Between the trimmed V and J ends, which lost 0 bases and 3 bases, there was a span of 12 bases. Looked up from germline, CDR1 is LGHDT and CDR2 is YNNKEL (reference sequence). The CDR3 is 15 residues long.